This entry features one T cell receptor beta chain sequence. This clone's antigen is unknown. This may be a read error: a much more frequent sequence differs by one nucleotide. For repertoire sequencing, the TCR beta CDR3 regions were amplified from RNA transcripts. A first-round RT-PCR used HTBI primers with the Qiagen OneStep RT-PCR kit, followed by a second-round multiplex PCR, size selection and purification. Libraries were sequenced paired-end with 100 bp reads on an Illumina HiSeq2000. As for how the authors treated the data: SOAPnuke was used to process the reads, removing any read that contained adapters or uncalled bases, had a mean Phred below 15, or lacked an exact match to the constant primer or identifier. High-quality paired reads were merged with COPE v1.2.5. Each unique nucleotide sequence was defined as a clonotype, and clonotypes were aligned to IMGT TRB V, D and J references with MiTCR v1.1. Analysis was restricted to V-J combinations with a frequency above 0.0001, which covered roughly 99% of repertoires. For each V-J combination, a TCR clonal expansion and chaos score was defined as the ratio of F50 clonal expansion to chaos observed in the TCRdist matrix. Features were reduced by Welch's t-statistics and random forest to approximately 12 V-J combinations, which fed a naive Bayes classifier. The Morisita-Horn index was used to measure how similar the thyroid and blood repertoires were. TCRdb reprocessed the public reads (quality trimming at Q25 with fastp, clone calling with MiXCR) and kept in-frame beta chains. Entries are consolidated by CDR3 protein sequence, retaining the most common genes and DNA. TCRdb, not the authors, supplied the V and J calls. Across this sample there are 400,000 or so distinct CDR3 sequences, with about 17% seen only once. The ten most abundant clones make up roughly 2.4% of the sample.

A patient counted as having stable hyperthyroidism if there was no progression to ophthalmopathy within 18 months of follow-up. Hyperthyroidism patients were newly diagnosed, were aged 18 to 65 years, and had a disease duration under 2 months. Anyone with other autoimmune diseases, uncontrolled infections, pregnancy or lactation was excluded from the study. Clinical symptoms, serum thyroxine, TRAb, thyroid ultrasound and orbital computed tomography were used for diagnosis. Ficoll-Paque density gradient centrifugation was used to isolate PBMCs from around 9.1 ml of fresh peripheral blood. Total RNA was extracted using Trizol reagent, and RNA quality was checked on an Agilent 2100 Bioanalyzer. This sample is drawn from a study of Graves' ophthalmopathy and Graves' hyperthyroidism (dated 2018 in TCRdb). A note on the overall study: Peripheral blood was collected at initial diagnosis, prior to any treatment. TCR beta repertoire signatures were used to distinguish Graves' ophthalmopathy from Graves' hyperthyroidism and to predict progression to ophthalmopathy. To explore V-J signatures that distinguish ophthalmopathy from hyperthyroidism, a discovery set of about a hundred patients was enrolled, made up of around 44 with ophthalmopathy and fewer than 60 with stable hyperthyroidism. In total, over 130 blood samples were TCR-sequenced: around 42 ophthalmopathy, roughly 77 hyperthyroidism and roughly 17 hyperthyroidism-to-ophthalmopathy patients. An independent validation cohort comprised around 19 hyperthyroidism patients and over 15 patients who later progressed from hyperthyroidism to ophthalmopathy. After sampling, hyperthyroidism patients received methimazole starting at 30 mg daily, and ophthalmopathy patients received high-dose intravenous methylprednisolone. In over 5 hyperthyroidism patients, the T-cell repertoire of thyroid tissue was compared with the T-cell repertoire of blood.

The study at large found these results: No statistical method was used to predetermine the sample size, and group allocation was not hidden from the investigators. In validation, the model predicted ophthalmopathy progression with about 70% sensitivity and roughly 78% specificity; roughly eleven predicted patients were CT-confirmed with GO in a median of approximately 6.2 months. Most of the expanded thyroid clonotypes with a frequency above 0.001 were also detected in blood, and it was suggested that the thyroid immune response may be reflected by blood repertoires. Ophthalmopathy was separated from stable hyperthyroidism by the 13-signature model with 85% to 90% sensitivity and less than 82% specificity in cross-validation and with 80%/75% in the test set.

The sequenced material came from peripheral blood. The receptor comes from an adult woman with stable Graves' hyperthyroidism.

For the CDR3, the sequence is CSWAPGQGNTEAFF. The base sequence is TGTTCCTGGGCCCCGGGACAGGGCAACACTGAAGCTTTCTTT. The V gene is TRBV30 and the J gene is TRBJ1-1; 9 junctional bases match TRBD1. Taken from cysteine to phenylalanine, the CDR3 has 14 residues. Solely the CDR3 DNA is kept, with 42 bases framed from the first base. CDR1 and CDR2, looked up from the germline V gene (reference sequence), are GTSNPN and SVGIG.